Listed below are T cell receptor beta chains from one sample, sequenced in a study of blood T cells in healthy people across ages. Each CDR3 protein is one row after TCRdb ran MiXCR on the 5' RACE reads. The sample holds about 600,000 distinct CDR3 sequences, less than 60% seen once. Specimen: blood. Receptors originate from a man aged 80 or over in good health. Both conserved end residues are part of each CDR3. Fields, in order: clone size, D gene, V gene, J gene, CDR3 DNA, CDR3 protein. D genes are given only for firm matches. Part of the rows lack a size; the others show once, few, many or a class for expanded clones.

-	TRBD2	TRBV20-1	TRBJ2-7	TGCAGTGGCGGGGGATTCGGCGACGAGCAGTACTTC	CSGGGFGDEQYF
-	TRBD2	TRBV6-5	TRBJ2-5	TGTGCCAGCAGGACTAGCTCTCTGCAGCCCCAAGAGGCCCAGTACTTC	CASRTSSLQPQEAQYF
once	-	TRBV10-3	TRBJ1-1	TGTGCCATCAGTGAGTCGGTAGGGGCTGAAGCTTTCTTT	CAISESVGAEAFF
-	-	TRBV7-3	TRBJ2-7	TGTGCCAGCAGCCCAGGTGTTGGAACCTACGAGCAGTACTTC	CASSPGVGTYEQYF
once	-	TRBV6-2/TRBV6-3	TRBJ1-4	TGTGCCAGCCGCCTCGGACGGCCTGCAACTAATGAAAAACTGTTTTTT	CASRLGRPATNEKLFF
few	TRBD1	TRBV6-2/TRBV6-3	TRBJ2-7	TGTGCCAGCAGTGCGCCGGGGACAGCTATCTCCTACGAGCAGTACTTC	CASSAPGTAISYEQYF
few	-	TRBV20-1	TRBJ2-5	TGCAGTGCTAGCGTCCAGGGTGACCAAGAGACCCAGTACTTC	CSASVQGDQETQYF
few	-	TRBV7-2	TRBJ2-7	TGTGCCAGCAGCTTAGCGGGCAGGGGAAACGAGCAGTACTTC	CASSLAGRGNEQYF
-	TRBD2	TRBV3-1	TRBJ2-3	TGTGCCAGCAGCCCGGGACTAGCGGACGTCAGCACAGATACGCAGTATTTT	CASSPGLADVSTDTQYF
few	TRBD1	TRBV6-6	TRBJ1-1	TGTGCCAGCAGTTACTCGATGGGGCAGGGGGCTCGGGATGAAGCTTTCTTT	CASSYSMGQGARDEAFF
few	-	TRBV7-8	TRBJ2-7	TGTGCCAGCAGCGAGAACATCCCCCAGTCCGAGCAGTACTTC	CASSENIPQSEQYF
-	TRBD2	TRBV11-3	TRBJ2-3	TGTGCCAGCAGCTCTAGCGGGAGGAGAAATACGCAGTATTTT	CASSSSGRRNTQYF
few	-	TRBV7-6	TRBJ2-7	TGTGCCAGCAGCTTAAGCCCCGCATCTCCCCTAGGGCAGTACTTC	CASSLSPASPLGQYF
-	TRBD2	TRBV10-3	TRBJ2-1	TGTGCCATCAGTAAGACTAGCGGGGATCACAATGAGCAGTTCTTC	CAISKTSGDHNEQFF
-	TRBD1	TRBV7-6	TRBJ2-7	TGTGCCAGCAGCTTAGGGACAGGGGGCCCCTCCTACAAGCAGTACTTC	CASSLGTGGPSYKQYF
-	-	TRBV20-1	TRBJ2-3	TGCAGTGCACCCGACCTTAGCGGAGGAGCAGATACGCAGTATTTT	CSAPDLSGGADTQYF
few	-	TRBV29-1	TRBJ1-2	TGCAGCGTTGAATCTAGGAGAGGGGGGCTTAACTATGGCTACACCTTC	CSVESRRGGLNYGYTF
-	TRBD2	TRBV4-3	TRBJ2-1	TGCGCCAGCAGCCGGTGGTCTAGCGGGGACTTTTTCTCCTACAATGAGCAGTTCTTC	CASSRWSSGDFFSYNEQFF
once	TRBD1	TRBV28	TRBJ2-1	TGTGCCAGCAGTTCCCCCCCACAGGGGGCCTACAATGAGCAGTTCTTC	CASSSPPQGAYNEQFF
-	TRBD2	TRBV29-1	TRBJ2-7	TGCAGCGCCATAGGACTAGCGGGGGTAAACGAGCAGTACTTC	CSAIGLAGVNEQYF
-	-	TRBV20-1	TRBJ2-6	TGCAGTGCTACACAGGTCCCCTCTGGGGCCAACGTCCTGACTTTC	CSATQVPSGANVLTF
-	TRBD2	TRBV6-2/TRBV6-3	TRBJ2-4	TGTGCCAGCAGCGGGACTAGCGCCCCAGCCAAAAACATTCAGTACTTC	CASSGTSAPAKNIQYF
-	-	TRBV27	TRBJ2-5	TGTGCCAGCAGGAGCCTGGACGGCTGGGGGACCCAGTACTTC	CASRSLDGWGTQYF
few	TRBD1	TRBV4-3	TRBJ2-2	TGCGCCAGCAGCCCAACAGGGGCCCGTACCGGGGAGCTGTTTTTT	CASSPTGARTGELFF
-	-	TRBV7-2	TRBJ2-5	TGTGCCAGCAGTTCAGCCCCGGGCCGTACGGAGACCCAGTACTTC	CASSSAPGRTETQYF
few	TRBD1	TRBV10-3	TRBJ1-1	TGTGCCATCACTGCACAGGGGGCTGATACTGAAGCTTTCTTT	CAITAQGADTEAFF
-	-	TRBV7-2	TRBJ2-2	TGTGCCAGCAGCTTAGGGGGTGTTGGTACCGGGGAGCTGTTTTTT	CASSLGGVGTGELFF
-	TRBD2	TRBV4-2	TRBJ2-3	TGTGCCAGCAGTCCTCCGGTGGGACTAGCGACAGATACGCAGTATTTT	CASSPPVGLATDTQYF
-	TRBD2	TRBV28	TRBJ2-2	TGTGCCAGCGCTTCCGGGGGGGCGGACACCGGGGAGCTGTTTTTT	CASASGGADTGELFF
few	TRBD1	TRBV3-1	TRBJ2-7	TGTGCCAGCAGCCAATATACGGGACAGGGGTCGGGCGAGCAGTACTTC	CASSQYTGQGSGEQYF
-	-	TRBV18	TRBJ1-2	TGTGCCAGCTCACCCCAACGGGAGCAGAACTATGGCTACACCTTC	CASSPQREQNYGYTF
-	TRBD1	TRBV20-1	TRBJ2-5	TGCAGTGCCTATGCCGGGACAGGGAGGTTAGAGACCCAGTACTTC	CSAYAGTGRLETQYF
-	TRBD1	TRBV29-1	TRBJ1-6	TGCAGCGTTGTTGAACAGGGGAATTCACCCCTCCACTTT	CSVVEQGNSPLHF
few	TRBD2	TRBV5-1	TRBJ2-1	TGCGCCAGCAGCCCAGGCGGGACTAGCGGGAGAATTGAGCAGTTCTTC	CASSPGGTSGRIEQFF
few	-	TRBV6-2/TRBV6-3	TRBJ2-7	TGTGCCAGCAGTTACCCGGACACCTCCTCCTACGAGCAGTACTTC	CASSYPDTSSYEQYF
-	-	TRBV29-1	TRBJ2-1	TGCAGCGTTGAAGATACAACCCAAGGCGGTGAGCAGTTCTTC	CSVEDTTQGGEQFF
-	-	TRBV12-3/TRBV12-4	TRBJ2-7	TGTGCCAGCAGCCCCGCCCCAATCTCCTACGAGCAGTACTTC	CASSPAPISYEQYF
-	TRBD1	TRBV12-3/TRBV12-4	TRBJ2-2	TGTGCCAGCAGGGGACAGGGGTCCGGGGAGCTGTTTTTT	CASRGQGSGELFF
-	-	TRBV25-1	TRBJ2-2	TGTGCCAGTGGGACGCAGACGAACACCGGGGAGCTGTTTTTT	CASGTQTNTGELFF
-	-	TRBV10-3	TRBJ2-1	TGTGCCATCAGTGGAGGAGGGGGGGATGAGCAGTTCTTC	CAISGGGGDEQFF
few	-	TRBV9	TRBJ2-3	TGTGCCAGCAGCGCAGGACGGGTAGAAGATACGCAGTATTTT	CASSAGRVEDTQYF
-	TRBD1	TRBV9	TRBJ2-7	TGTGCCAGCAGCCTTCAGGACAGGGGGTGGTACGAGCAGTACTTC	CASSLQDRGWYEQYF
few	-	TRBV12-3/TRBV12-4	TRBJ2-7	TGTGCCAGCTGTCAGGCGGTGGGGGCCCACGAGCAGTACTTC	CASCQAVGAHEQYF